The source of this TCR beta chain is a study of blood T cell repertoires in COVID-19 (dated by TCRdb to between 2020 and 2021). Regarding the complete study: Samples from collaborators originated in the United States, Italy and Spain and spanned both the acute and convalescent phases of COVID-19. The material from the prospective study consisted of cDNA or gDNA derived from T cells, B-cell-depleted T cells, or PBMCs. Subjects who had been exposed to COVID-19, were actively infected with it, or had recovered from it provided the deeply sampled blood TCRbeta repertoires that made up the dataset. A freely available public database, intended as a resource for researchers studying the immune response to SARS-CoV-2, is where the repertoires were released. Samples were obtained from the ongoing ImmuneRACE study (first 160 participants) and from 1,254 subjects provided by 6 global collaborators. A de-identified subject ID, COVID-19 status, age in years and sex were almost always included in the sample metadata. HLA class I and class II types, where available, came from metadata supplied by the sample provider rather than from assay-based typing.

General study outcomes and caveats: The amount of clinical and demographic metadata varied by source and participant and was provided uncurated.

Notes on this clone: What this receptor recognizes is not known. Base qualities are missing; no much larger clone stands one base away.

TCRbeta CDR3 regions were amplified from genomic DNA by means of the immunoSEQ Assay, a bias-controlled multiplex PCR. The authors' analysis ran thus. The number of nucleated cells in each sample was estimated by amplification of reference gene primers within the assay. To quantify the absolute abundance of each unique TCRbeta CDR3 rearrangement, sequence reads were collapsed and filtered. For each sample, productive Simpson clonality was calculated as the square root of Simpson's diversity index across productive rearrangements. TCRdb mirrors the immuneACCESS table, restricted to in-frame sequences. Some clones are absent from its copies; in checked studies, under half trace to an unresolved V gene, and the reason for the others is unknown. V, J and clone size reflect that table, while D and trimming were determined from the DNA. The table for this sample lists 250,000 or so clones; about 82% of them were counted only once. The top ten constitute roughly 2% of the sample.

Enrolling through a virtual design, the prospective study's participants ranged in age from roughly 18 to 95 years and lived across some 22 United States geographic areas. In the prospective study, participants were assigned to cohorts based on the clinical history participants reported in a screening survey and a study questionnaire. Recovered participants in ImmuneRACE Cohort 3 were defined as having two consecutive negative NP/OP PCR tests, clearance from a healthcare professional, or resolution of symptoms. In the prospective study, mobile phlebotomists collected whole blood, serum and a nasopharyngeal or oropharyngeal swab from each participant. Participants in the prospective study had the option to provide additional blood draws and questionnaires over a roughly 2-month period. Prospective study blood samples were shipped either frozen or at room temperature before DNA extraction. Spanning cysteine to phenylalanine, the CDR3 consists of 12 amino acids. Only the CDR3 part of the read is kept: 36 bases, read in frame from the first base. CDR1 and CDR2, per the germline V gene, are SGDLS and YYNGEE. The junction shows trimming of 4 bases on V and 4 bases on J, plus 9 bases between the germline ends.

Sequencing was carried out using PBMCs or T cells enriched from blood (not recorded which). The chain links TRBV9 with TRBJ2-7; a tentative D call is TRBD2 (5 bases match). This TCR was sampled from a woman between 45 and 65 years old who had recovered from COVID-19. CDR3 sequence: CASSRGGYEQYF. The DNA sequence is TGTGCCAGCAGCCGGGGTGGGTACGAGCAGTACTTC.